This T cell receptor beta chain was documented in a study of human T cells and chemical hapten exposure. About the study: There were weekly diphenylcyclopropenone doses to the scalp for patients throughout the roughly 24-week study. General study findings and limits: Alopecia in all donors means immunity may differ from healthy individuals.

V lost 7 bases, J lost 3 bases, and 15 bases lay in between. The CDR3 contains 14 residues. Germline-derived CDR1 and CDR2 are SGHNT and YYREEE (reference sequence). Sample time point: patch test 1, 2 weeks after DPC sensitization. Treatment given: therapeutic diphenylcyclopropenone sensitization with weekly scalp DPC. Unique molecular identifiers were linked by the library to individual cDNA molecules. Each CDR3 protein is one row after TCRdb ran MiXCR on the RACE reads. This table holds just under 350,000 distinct CDR3 sequences, under 9% found once. This clonotype showed up just once. The antigen is unknown.

The input for sequencing was whole blood, taken in connection with sensitization to the hapten diphenylcyclopropenone (DPC). V gene TRBV5-4 combines with J gene TRBJ2-3; D gene uncertain. The sequence was collected from a young woman with alopecia areata. Some clones in this sample may be carry-over from other donors' samples. This chain's CDR3 is CASGKDPTTDTQYF. CDR3 DNA sequence: TGTGCCAGCGGCAAAGACCCGACAACAGATACGCAGTATTTT.